The 10 T cell receptor beta chains below come from one sample, sequenced in a study of Graves' ophthalmopathy and Graves' hyperthyroidism. TCR beta CDR3 regions were amplified from RNA transcripts. The workflow started with a first-round RT-PCR run with HTBI primers and then moved on to a second-round multiplex PCR. From the multiplex PCR reads, TCRdb called clonotypes with MiXCR, one entry per CDR3 protein. This table holds about 400,000 distinct CDR3 sequences, 15% to 20% found once. Sequencing used peripheral blood. Receptors originate from a woman between 18 and 29 years old with Graves' ophthalmopathy.

This clonotype appeared many times. The chain couples TRBV7-2 to TRBJ2-7; 7 bases line up with TRBD1. With 5 bases clipped from V and 3 bases from J, the junction kept 10 bases outside the gene matches. CDR1 and CDR2 from the germline V gene are SGHTA and FQGNSA. The CDR3 totals 15 residues. CDR3: CASSDPTGFGYEQYF. The DNA of the CDR3 is TGTGCCAGCAGCGACCCGACAGGGTTTGGCTACGAGCAGTACTTC.

This clonotype was recorded at least ten times. The V and J genes are TRBV11-3 and TRBJ1-1, with TRBD1 matching over 7 bases. The CDR3 has 16 residues. J gave up 11 bases and V 1 base, and 16 bases lay outside the gene matches. The germline gives CDR1 SGHNT, CDR2 YENEEA. Written as DNA, the CDR3 is TGTGCCAGCAGCTTAGTCGGACAGGCAGGGCCCGCTGTGGCTTTCTTT. This sequence encodes CASSLVGQAGPAVAFF.

The J gene is TRBJ1-1, the V gene TRBV7-2; D is ambiguous. Deletions cut 0 bases from V and 4 bases from J, with 12 bases between. The V gene's germline CDR1 is SGHTA and CDR2 FQGNSA. The CDR3 runs 15 residues. In DNA, the CDR3 is TGTGCCAGCAGCTTAGCGAAGGGCCCGAGCACTGAAGCTTTCTTT. Encoded protein: CASSLAKGPSTEAFF.

This clonotype was detected ten times or more. The chain couples TRBV19 to TRBJ1-6; D ambiguous. Trimming took 5 bases from V and 9 from J, leaving 14 bases between them. This CDR3 comprises 14 residues. The V gene's germline CDR1 is LNHDA and CDR2 SQIVND (reference sequence). Written as DNA, the CDR3 is TGTGCCAGTAGTCTTGCCGGGTCCGCTTCACCCCTCCACTTT. Protein: CASSLAGSASPLHF. Drawing the rest from reference TRBV19 and TRBJ1-6, the complete variable domain is DGGITQSPKYLFRKEGQNVTLSCEQNLNHDAMYWYRQDPGQGLRLIYYSQIVNDFQKGDIAEGYSVSREKKESFPLTVTSAQKNPTAFYLCASSLAGSASPLHFGNGTRLTVT.

The table lists this clonotype with many counts. V gene TRBV7-3 combines with J gene TRBJ2-7; 13 nucleotides agree with TRBD2. The V gene end was trimmed by 3 bases and the J gene end by 5 bases; junction bases not matched to a gene: 4. Germline-derived CDR1 and CDR2 are SGHTA and FQGTGA. There are 15 residues in the CDR3. This chain's CDR3 is CASSFGTSGKNEQYF. DNA of the CDR3: TGTGCCAGCAGCTTTGGGACTAGCGGGAAAAACGAGCAGTACTTC.

This clonotype occurred many times. The chain carries TRBV6-1 and TRBJ1-6, with D perhaps TRBD1 (6 bases). The germline V and J ends were trimmed by 4 bases and 7 bases, with 14 bases remaining between them. The CDR3 has 15 residues. Germline assignment: CDR1 MNHNS and CDR2 SASEGT. CDR3 nucleotide sequence: TGTGCCAGCAGTGCTAGGACAGCAACCAATTCACCCCTCCACTTT. Protein product: CASSARTATNSPLHF.

This clonotype was picked up many times. J is TRBJ2-5 and V is TRBV11-2; 9 positions agree with TRBD2. After removal of 5 bases from V and 2 bases from J, the junction contained 6 bases not matched to a gene. This CDR3 spans 15 amino acids. CDR1 is SGHAT, CDR2 FQNNGV, per germline. CDR3 nucleotides: TGTGCCAGCAGCAATAGCGGGAGTTCACAAGAGACCCAGTACTTC. Its protein product is CASSNSGSSQETQYF.

In its sample, this clonotype was seen a few times. The rearrangement uses TRBV11-2 and TRBJ1-1; possible D gene TRBD1, 6 bases. The CDR3 has 15 amino acids. CDR1 and CDR2 from the germline V gene are SGHAT and FQNNGV. V was pared by 6 bases and J by 11 bases, with 25 bases between. The CDR3 reads CASSLNQGISPMAFF. Here the CDR3 DNA reads TGTGCCAGCAGTCTAAACCAGGGGATTTCGCCGATGGCTTTCTTT.

By proportion, this clonotype is medium-sized. The J gene is TRBJ2-5, the V gene TRBV28; D unclear. Germline V gives CDR1 MDHEN, CDR2 SYDVKM. CDR3 size: 12 residues. Deletions cut 6 bases from V and 4 bases from J, with 9 bases between. The CDR3 DNA follows: TGTGCCAGCAGGTGGGGAAGAGAGACCCAGTACTTC. It encodes CASRWGRETQYF. Looking up the rest from reference TRBV28 and TRBJ2-5 gives the full variable domain: DVKVTQSSRYLVKRTGEKVFLECVQDMDHENMFWYRQDPGLGLRLIYFSYDVKMKEKGDIPEGYSVSREKKERFSLILESASTNQTSMYLCASRWGRETQYFGPGTRLLVL.

This clonotype has at least ten counts. This rearrangement joins TRBV27 to TRBJ2-2; TRBD1 aligns across 9 bases. The germline V gene has CDR1 MNHEY and CDR2 SMNVEV (reference sequence). CDR3 length: 17 amino acids. After removal of 2 bases from V and 3 bases from J, the junction contained 7 bases not matched to a gene. This CDR3 reads CASSLLGQGDYTGELFF. The CDR3 nucleotides read TGTGCCAGCAGTTTACTGGGACAGGGAGATTACACCGGGGAGCTGTTTTTT.